Listed below are T cell receptor beta chains from one sample, sequenced in a study of response to subunit inactivated influenza vaccine. TCRdb re-called the RT-PCR reads with MiXCR, one entry per CDR3 protein. This table has a few hundred thousand distinct CDR3 sequences, approximately 11% appearing once. The sample in question was PBMCs from blood, obtained 35 to 45 days after vaccination. These receptors were obtained from a man aged 50 to 59 who received an inactivated influenza vaccine. The CDR3 runs from the conserved cysteine through the conserved F or W. The D gene is left open where the match is weak. Rows may omit the clone size; those that give it use once, few, many or a size class.

V	J	D	size	CDR3	DNA
TRBV6-5	TRBJ2-5	TRBD2	many	CASSYSIISGDKETQYF	TGTGCCAGCAGTTACTCGATTATTAGCGGGGATAAAGAGACCCAGTACTTC
TRBV12-3/TRBV12-4	TRBJ1-4	-	many	CASSFAPGRPEKLFF	TGTGCCAGCAGTTTTGCCCCGGGACGCCCTGAAAAACTGTTTTTT
TRBV7-9	TRBJ2-7	-	-	CASSTSSWEQYF	TGTGCCAGCAGCACCTCTTCATGGGAGCAGTACTTC
TRBV20-1	TRBJ2-1	-	few	CSASNGKGSAYNEQFF	TGCAGTGCCAGTAACGGGAAAGGTAGCGCCTACAATGAGCAGTTCTTC
TRBV7-9	TRBJ1-2	-	-	CASSLDATYYGYTF	TGTGCCAGCAGCTTAGATGCCACCTACTATGGCTACACCTTC
TRBV20-1	TRBJ2-3	-	many	CSAIKLRASISDTQYF	TGCAGTGCTATCAAGTTGCGGGCCTCGATATCGGATACGCAGTATTTT
TRBV5-5	TRBJ2-7	TRBD1	-	CASSLLVGTGPQEQYF	TGTGCCAGCAGCTTGTTAGTGGGGACAGGGCCTCAGGAGCAGTACTTC
TRBV7-9	TRBJ1-1	-	-	CASSPTGVRVNTEAFF	TGTGCCAGCAGCCCGACGGGAGTCAGGGTCAACACTGAAGCTTTCTTT
TRBV18	TRBJ2-3	-	few	CASSLHSRDTQYF	TGTGCCAGCTCACTCCACTCAAGAGATACGCAGTATTTT
TRBV27	TRBJ2-3	TRBD1	-	CASSFLSPTGSTDTQYF	TGTGCCAGCAGTTTTCTCAGCCCGACAGGGAGCACAGATACGCAGTATTTT
TRBV15	TRBJ2-7	-	-	CATSRAGAGEQYF	TGTGCCACCAGCAGAGCTGGAGCGGGCGAGCAGTACTTC
TRBV5-1	TRBJ2-3	-	-	CASSPVGSSTDTQYF	TGCGCCAGCAGCCCCGTGGGGTCTTCCACAGATACGCAGTATTTT
TRBV7-3	TRBJ1-1	-	few	CASSPTTANTEAFF	TGTGCCAGCAGCCCAACGACCGCAAACACTGAAGCTTTCTTT
TRBV7-3	TRBJ2-4	-	few	CASSFKGENIQYF	TGTGCCAGCAGCTTCAAGGGTGAAAACATTCAGTACTTC
TRBV9	TRBJ2-1	TRBD2	few	CASSVNLLAGSYNEQFF	TGTGCCAGCAGCGTCAACCTTCTAGCGGGCTCCTACAATGAGCAGTTCTTC
TRBV7-2	TRBJ1-2	-	-	CASSLGESYGYTF	TGTGCCAGCAGCTTAGGGGAGAGTTATGGCTACACCTTC
TRBV15	TRBJ2-7	-	few	CATSNQRTAYYEQYF	TGTGCCACCAGCAACCAACGGACAGCATACTACGAGCAGTACTTC
TRBV6-2/TRBV6-3	TRBJ2-1	-	few	CASSSSGRQFF	TGTGCCAGCAGCTCGTCGGGACGACAGTTCTTC
TRBV5-1	TRBJ1-1	TRBD1	few	CASSWQRQGSTEAFF	TGCGCCAGCAGTTGGCAGCGACAGGGTTCCACTGAAGCTTTCTTT
TRBV11-2	TRBJ2-6	TRBD1	-	CASSEIDRAWRHPGANVLTF	TGTGCCAGCAGCGAAATAGACAGGGCCTGGCGACATCCGGGGGCCAACGTCCTGACTTTC
TRBV10-3	TRBJ2-3	-	-	CAISEANGEDTQYF	TGTGCCATCAGTGAAGCCAACGGAGAGGATACGCAGTATTTT
TRBV20-1	TRBJ2-1	TRBD2	few	CSAARGGLASPFF	TGCAGTGCTGCCCGAGGCGGACTAGCCAGTCCGTTCTTC
TRBV7-9	TRBJ2-1	-	many	CASSPDLNEQFF	TGTGCCAGCAGCCCGGACTTAAATGAGCAGTTCTTC
TRBV14	TRBJ2-7	-	few	CASSHGVYEQYF	TGTGCCAGCAGCCATGGGGTCTACGAGCAGTACTTC
TRBV20-1	TRBJ2-1	TRBD2	few	CSASSSGRVHNEQFF	TGCAGTGCTTCGTCTAGCGGGAGGGTTCACAATGAGCAGTTCTTC
TRBV5-1	TRBJ1-1	TRBD1	few	CASSPEPTGLSTEAFF	TGCGCCAGCAGCCCAGAACCGACAGGGCTTAGCACTGAAGCTTTCTTT
TRBV10-3	TRBJ2-7	-	-	CAISGVATGGSYEQYF	TGTGCCATCAGTGGCGTGGCTACCGGGGGCTCCTACGAGCAGTACTTC
TRBV4-3	TRBJ2-6	-	few	CASSQDRGSGANVLTF	TGCGCCAGCAGCCAAGATCGTGGCTCTGGGGCCAACGTCCTGACTTTC
TRBV7-2	TRBJ2-3	-	many	CASSFRGQLTDTQYF	TGTGCCAGCAGCTTCCGGGGCCAACTCACAGATACGCAGTATTTT
TRBV7-2	TRBJ1-5	-	-	CASSPNYGLQPQHF	TGTGCCAGCAGCCCAAACTACGGACTCCAGCCCCAGCATTTT
TRBV5-1	TRBJ2-5	TRBD2	many	CASSLGTSGPREAQYF	TGCGCCAGCAGCTTGGGGACTAGCGGACCAAGAGAAGCCCAGTACTTC
TRBV27	TRBJ2-5	TRBD2	few	CATAGGRGRNFFETQYF	TGTGCCACCGCGGGGGGACGCGGGAGGAATTTTTTTGAGACCCAGTACTTC
TRBV7-3	TRBJ2-7	-	many	CASSPSPNYEQYF	TGTGCCAGCAGCCCCTCCCCTAACTACGAGCAGTACTTC
TRBV18	TRBJ2-5	-	-	CASSRAETQYF	TGTGCCAGCTCACGCGCGGAGACCCAGTACTTC
TRBV4-2	TRBJ2-1	TRBD2	few	CASSQEGESSGLEQFF	TGTGCCAGCAGCCAAGAAGGAGAGTCTAGCGGCCTAGAGCAGTTCTTC
TRBV24-1	TRBJ1-5	TRBD1	many	CATQGQARNQPQHF	TGTGCCACCCAGGGACAGGCTAGGAATCAGCCCCAGCATTTT
TRBV20-1	TRBJ2-1	TRBD2	-	CSATRAGVYNEQFF	TGCAGTGCTACTCGAGCGGGGGTCTACAATGAGCAGTTCTTC